The subject of this entry is one TCR beta chain. The antigen remains undetermined. The sample originates from a study of shared clonotypes between healthy human individuals. This CDR3 contains 14 residues. Germline V gene lookup returns CDR1 MNHEY and CDR2 SMNVEV (reference sequence). Unmatched junction bases numbered 5, after V lost 3 bases and J lost 5 bases. Repertoires were generated with immunoSEQ multiplex PCR, while TCRdb's copy carries only in-frame clones and drops some. The sample holds about 2.1 million clones; about 93% are singletons and the top ten take under 2%. Study results and caveats: Non-shared clonotypes displayed generation probabilities falling below those of clonotypes present in all four donors.

Naive-designated CD8 cells lacked CD45RO, were positively enriched for CCR7, and omitted terminally differentiated effector memory CD45RA+ cells. The source material was naive CD8+ T cells from PBMCs. The rearrangement links TRBV27 to TRBJ2-5; 8 bases line up with TRBD2. This receptor was identified in a man in his late teens or twenties in good health. Some clones in this sample may be carry-over from other donors' samples. The chain's CDR3 is CASSLSGRSETQYF. CDR3 DNA: TGTGCCAGCAGTTTGAGCGGGAGATCGGAGACCCAGTACTTC.